These 18 T cell receptor beta chains were all obtained from the same sample, sequenced in a study of beta chain features in type 1 diabetes. Overall study results and limits: All four CD4+ subsets of Type 1 diabetes patients contained TCRB CDR3s that were moderately but significantly shorter.

Since all of the isolated RNA was reverse transcribed, expressed TCRB transcripts were what got sequenced. Assay used: immunoSEQ multiplex PCR; TCRdb lists only in-frame clones, some missing. Of approximately 15,000 clones listed, 65% to 85% are singletons. These receptors' targets are unknown. Material: stem cell memory CD4+ T cells from blood. These receptors all stem from a woman aged 18-29 years with type 1 diabetes.

Here the CDR3 reads CASSPGGGPSNYGYTF. The CDR3 nucleotides read TGTGCCAGCAGCCCCGGGGGGGGCCCATCTAACTATGGCTACACCTTC. This rearrangement joins TRBV7-9 to TRBJ1-2; TRBD1 is a possible D gene (6 bases). With 5 bases removed from V and 0 bases from J, the gap between germline ends came to 16 bases. CDR3 length equals 16 residues. The V gene's germline CDR1 is SEHNR and CDR2 FQNEAQ (reference sequence).

In its sample, this clone was seen a few times. This chain uses TRBV12-5 with TRBJ2-3; no definite D call. From germline, CDR1 is LGHNT and CDR2 FRNRAP. CDR3 length: 15 residues. Trimming took off 0 bases at V and 6 bases at J, with 13 bases between the two ends. DNA of the CDR3: TGTGCTAGTGGTTTGGTAAACCCCCAGGCGGATACGCAGTATTTT. Its protein product is CASGLVNPQADTQYF.

The chain couples TRBV19 to TRBJ2-1; 8 bases are a match to TRBD1. The CDR3 length is 15 residues. Germline V CDR1 and CDR2: LNHDA, SQIVND (reference sequence). With V trimmed by 4 bases and J by 6 bases, 8 bases remained unmatched. The CDR3 DNA sequence: TGTGCCAGTAGTACTAACAGGGGGGTTAGCAATGAGCAGTTCTTC. As protein: CASSTNRGVSNEQFF.

The CDR3 protein is CASSPNAAGGSKNIQYF. The CDR3 DNA sequence: TGCGCCAGCAGCCCGAATGCAGCGGGAGGGTCCAAAAACATTCAGTACTTC. This chain connects TRBV4-1 to TRBJ2-4; 10 bases agree with TRBD2. This CDR3 comprises 17 residues. Germline V gene sequence: CDR1 MGHRA, CDR2 YSYEKL. The V segment lost 4 bases and the J segment 2 bases; nucleotides outside the gene matches: 8.

The J gene is TRBJ2-1, the V gene TRBV29-1; 10 nucleotides align to TRBD1. The CDR3 contains 12 residues. Trimming at V came to 6 bases and at J to 7 bases, leaving 3 bases not matched to a gene. CDR1 is SQVTM and CDR2 is ANQGSEA in the germline V gene. In DNA form, the CDR3 reads TGCAGCGTCCGGGACAGGGGAAATGAGCAGTTCTTC. As protein: CSVRDRGNEQFF.

The V call is TRBV7-9, the J call TRBJ2-1, with TRBD2 identical over 10 bases. The V gene end was trimmed by 2 bases and the J gene end by 0 bases; junction bases not matched to a gene: 7. Germline CDR1 and CDR2: SEHNR and FQNEAQ (reference sequence). This CDR3 is 18 amino acids long. The CDR3 is CASSLSLAGFSSYNEQFF. CDR3 coding DNA: TGTGCCAGCAGCTTATCACTAGCGGGGTTTAGCTCCTACAATGAGCAGTTCTTC.

Only one count was recorded for this clone. V and J are TRBV5-1 and TRBJ1-1; D remains unclear. Germline V gene sequence: CDR1 SGHRS, CDR2 YFSETQ. There are 15 residues in the CDR3. Trimming took 4 bases from V and 3 from J, leaving 16 bases between them. In nucleotides, the CDR3 is TGCGCCAGCAGCACCGTACCCGAAGCGTACACTGAAGCTTTCTTT. Translating gives CASSTVPEAYTEAFF.

This clone showed up just a few times. The chain is built from TRBV7-9 and TRBJ1-5; 7 nucleotides align to TRBD1. This CDR3 region has 13 residues. Germline-derived CDR1 and CDR2 are SEHNR and FQNEAQ (reference sequence). Trimming at V came to 4 bases and at J to 7 bases, leaving 4 bases not matched to a gene. The DNA of the CDR3 is TGTGCCAGCAGCTACAGGGGTAGGCAGCCCCAGCATTTT. Translating gives CASSYRGRQPQHF.

J is TRBJ2-1 and V is TRBV11-2; D uncertain. CDR3 size: 13 residues. Germline-derived CDR1 and CDR2 are SGHAT and FQNNGV. Trimming took off 5 bases at V and 4 bases at J, with 9 bases between the two ends. The CDR3 DNA reads TGTGCCAGCAGCCCAACACGTTACAATGAGCAGTTCTTC. As protein: CASSPTRYNEQFF. Filled out from reference TRBV11-2 and TRBJ2-1, the complete variable domain reads EAGVAQSPRYKIIEKRQSVAFWCNPISGHATLYWYQQILGQGPKLLIQFQNNGVVDDSQLPKDRFSAERLKGVDSTLKIQPAKLEDSAVYLCASSPTRYNEQFFGPGTRLTVL.

This chain joins TRBV5-1 and TRBJ2-7; D remains unclear. The CDR3 runs to 13 residues. V lost 2 bases, J lost 3 bases, and 9 bases lay in between. The germline V gene encodes CDR1 SGHRS and CDR2 YFSETQ. CDR3 nucleotide sequence: TGCGCCAGCAGCTTTTTACTCGGCTACGAGCAGTACTTC. Protein: CASSFLLGYEQYF.

This clone showed up just once. The V gene is TRBV6-1, the J gene TRBJ2-7, with TRBD2 as a possible D gene (5 bases). Germline V CDR1 and CDR2: MNHNS, SASEGT. The CDR3 is 14 residues long. V gave up 5 bases and J gave up 0 bases, with 11 bases separating them. For the CDR3, the DNA is TGTGCCAGCAGTTTTAGCGTGAGCTCCTACGAGCAGTACGTC. The encoded protein is CASSFSVSSYEQYV.

This clone was seen only once. V is TRBV18 and J is TRBJ2-7, with D possibly TRBD1 on 5 matching bases. The CDR3 contains 13 residues. From germline, CDR1 is KGHSH and CDR2 LQKENI. V was cut by 6 bases and J by 4 bases, with 13 bases left in between. The CDR3 DNA is TGTGCCAGCTCCCGACAGATTTTTTACGAGCAGTACGTC. It translates to CASSRQIFYEQYV.

The chain recombines TRBV30 with TRBJ1-2; perhaps TRBD1 as D (5 bases). The CDR3 is made up of 12 amino acids. The V end was cut by 5 bases, the J end by 2 bases, with 9 bases between. Germline loops: CDR1 GTSNPN, CDR2 SVGIG (reference sequence). The chain's CDR3 is CAWGAGNYGYTF. In DNA, the CDR3 is TGTGCCTGGGGGGCAGGGAACTATGGCTACACCTTC.

The chain has TRBV7-9 and TRBJ1-2, with unresolved D. V shed 3 bases and J shed 0 bases, with 8 bases lying between them. This CDR3 is 14 amino acids long. Germline values: CDR1 SEHNR, CDR2 FQNEAQ (reference sequence). The CDR3 spells CASSFPGPNYGYTF. In nucleotides, the CDR3 is TGTGCCAGCAGCTTTCCGGGTCCTAACTATGGCTACACCTTC.

This clone was seen a few times. The rearrangement joins TRBV10-3 to TRBJ2-7; TRBD1 aligns across 7 bases. V lost 8 bases and J lost 5; bases outside the gene matches: 15. The CDR3 runs 15 residues. Germline CDR1 reads ENHRY; CDR2 reads SYGVKD. The CDR3 protein is CAIRRQGGRADEQYF. The CDR3 nucleotides read TGTGCCATCCGACGACAGGGCGGACGGGCTGACGAGCAGTACTTC.

The chain couples TRBV12-5 to TRBJ2-3; 9 bases line up with TRBD2. Germline V gene data show CDR1 as LGHNT and CDR2 as FRNRAP. After removal of 0 bases from V and 4 bases from J, the junction contained 5 bases not matched to a gene. The CDR3 is 16 amino acids. The CDR3 nucleotides read TGTGCTAGTGGTTTGGTAATAGCGGGAGAAGCAGATACGCAGTATTTT. It specifies CASGLVIAGEADTQYF. Variable domain in full (rest from reference TRBV12-5 and TRBJ2-3): DARVTQTPRHKVTEMGQEVTMRCQPILGHNTVFWYRQTMMQGLELLAYFRNRAPLDDSGMPKDRFSAEMPDATLATLKIQPSEPRDSAVYFCASGLVIAGEADTQYFGPGTRLTVL.

The gene calls are TRBV7-3 and TRBJ1-1; possibly TRBD1 for D (5 bases). Germline values: CDR1 SGHTA, CDR2 FQGTGA. With 5 bases removed from V and 1 base from J, the gap between germline ends came to 20 bases. This CDR3 comprises 17 residues. CDR3: CASSTTVRLTANTEAFF. In nucleotides, the CDR3 is TGTGCCAGCAGCACGACAGTGCGTTTGACGGCGAACACTGAAGCTTTCTTT.

In nucleotides, the CDR3 is TGTGCCAGCGGACTAGCGGGCCTTAACATTCAGTACTTC. Encoded protein: CASGLAGLNIQYF. J is TRBJ2-4 and V is TRBV28; 11 positions agree with TRBD2. The CDR3 runs 13 residues. Germline V gene lookup returns CDR1 MDHEN and CDR2 SYDVKM. J was trimmed by 7 bases and V by 8 bases; bases with no gene match: 4.